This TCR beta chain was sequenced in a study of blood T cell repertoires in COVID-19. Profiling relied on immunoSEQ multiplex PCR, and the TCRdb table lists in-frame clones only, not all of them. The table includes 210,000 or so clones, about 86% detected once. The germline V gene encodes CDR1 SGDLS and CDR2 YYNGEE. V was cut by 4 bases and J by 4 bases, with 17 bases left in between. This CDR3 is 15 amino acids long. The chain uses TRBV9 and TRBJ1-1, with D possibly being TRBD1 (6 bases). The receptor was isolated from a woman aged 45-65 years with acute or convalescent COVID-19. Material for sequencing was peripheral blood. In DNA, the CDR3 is TGTGCCAGCAGCTCCTTAGGGGAGGGGGTCACTGAAGCTTTCTTT. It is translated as CASSSLGEGVTEAFF. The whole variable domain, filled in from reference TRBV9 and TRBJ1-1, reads DSGVTQTPKHLITATGQRVTLRCSPRSGDLSVYWYQQSLDQGLQFLIQYYNGEERAKGNILERFSAQQFPDLHSELNLSSLELGDSALYFCASSSLGEGVTEAFFGQGTRLTVV.